This T cell receptor beta chain was obtained from a study of blood T cell repertoires in COVID-19. Across the study: Whether acute or convalescent, the COVID-19 samples came from the United States, Italy and Spain.

V gave up 6 bases and J gave up 5 bases, with 10 bases separating them. From germline, CDR1 is DFQATT and CDR2 SNEGSKA (reference sequence). The CDR3 spans 11 residues. While infection was still active, Seattle patients were enrolled and then followed longitudinally. Original handling: Reference gene primer amplification gave nucleated cell count estimates. Data came from immunoSEQ multiplex PCR; TCRdb stores just in-frame clones and leaves some out. That table supplies the V and J calls and clone size; D and trimming were determined from the DNA. The sample lists some 200,000 clones; roughly 94% were seen once.

Sequences were obtained from peripheral blood. The TCR sequence derives from a man aged 25-45 years with COVID-19, enrolled during active disease. The rearrangement links TRBV20-1 to TRBJ1-2; D is ambiguous. The CDR3 sequence: CSALGSYGYTF. CDR3 nucleotides: TGCAGTGCCCTGGGGAGTTATGGCTACACCTTC.